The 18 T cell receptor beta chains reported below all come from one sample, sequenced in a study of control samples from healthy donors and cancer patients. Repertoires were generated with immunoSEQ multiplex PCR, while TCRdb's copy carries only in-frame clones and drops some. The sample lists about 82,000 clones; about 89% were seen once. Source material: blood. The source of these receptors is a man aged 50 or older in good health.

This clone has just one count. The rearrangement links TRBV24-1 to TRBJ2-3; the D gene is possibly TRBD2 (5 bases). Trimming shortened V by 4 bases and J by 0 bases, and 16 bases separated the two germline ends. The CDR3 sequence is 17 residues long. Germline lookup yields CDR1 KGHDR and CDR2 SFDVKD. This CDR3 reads CATSDLSTGSSTDTQYF. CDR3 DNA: TGTGCCACCAGTGACCTCTCAACGGGGTCTAGCACAGATACGCAGTATTTT.

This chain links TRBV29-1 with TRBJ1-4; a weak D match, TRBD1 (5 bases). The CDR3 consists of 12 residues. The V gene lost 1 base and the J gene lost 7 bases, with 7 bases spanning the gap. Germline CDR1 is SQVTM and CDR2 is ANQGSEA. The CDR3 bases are TGCAGCGTTGAAGGTGGGACTGAAAAACTGTTTTTT. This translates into CSVEGGTEKLFF. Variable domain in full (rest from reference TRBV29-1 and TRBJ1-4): SAVISQKPSRDICQRGTSLTIQCQVDSQVTMMFWYRQQPGQSLTLIATANQGSEATYESGFVIDKFPISRPNLTFSTLTVSNMSPEDSSIYLCSVEGGTEKLFFGSGTQLSVL.

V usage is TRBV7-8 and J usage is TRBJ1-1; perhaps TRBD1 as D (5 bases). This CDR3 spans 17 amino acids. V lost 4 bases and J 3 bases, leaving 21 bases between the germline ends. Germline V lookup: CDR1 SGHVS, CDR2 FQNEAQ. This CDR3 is CASSSGGDVWLDTEAFF. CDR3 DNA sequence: TGTGCCAGCAGCTCCGGGGGAGATGTATGGTTGGACACTGAAGCTTTCTTT.

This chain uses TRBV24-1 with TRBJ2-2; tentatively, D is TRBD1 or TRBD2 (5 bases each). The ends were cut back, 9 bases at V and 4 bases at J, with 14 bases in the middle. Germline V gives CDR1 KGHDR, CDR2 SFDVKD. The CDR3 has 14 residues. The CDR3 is CATSGALGTGELFF. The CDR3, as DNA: TGTGCCACCTCCGGGGCCTTGGGCACCGGGGAGCTGTTTTTT.

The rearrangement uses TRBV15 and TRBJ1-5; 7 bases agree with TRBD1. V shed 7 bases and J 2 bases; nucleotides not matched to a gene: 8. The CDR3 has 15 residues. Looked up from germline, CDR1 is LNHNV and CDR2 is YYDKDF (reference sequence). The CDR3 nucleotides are TGTGCCACCAACCATGACAGGGTAGGCAATCAGCCCCAGCATTTT. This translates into CATNHDRVGNQPQHF.

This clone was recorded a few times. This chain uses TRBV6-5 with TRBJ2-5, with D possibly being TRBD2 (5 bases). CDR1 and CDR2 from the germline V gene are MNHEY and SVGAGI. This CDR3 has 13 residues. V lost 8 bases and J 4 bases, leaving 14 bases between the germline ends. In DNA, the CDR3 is TGTGCCAGCGAGGCTTCGGGATTAGAGACCCAGTACTTC. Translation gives CASEASGLETQYF.

The CDR3, as DNA: TGTGCCAGCCAGGGGACATTGAACACTGAAGCTTTCTTT. Amino acid sequence: CASQGTLNTEAFF. V usage is TRBV28 and J usage is TRBJ1-1; a weak D match, TRBD1 (6 bases). With 8 bases removed from V and 0 bases from J, the gap between germline ends came to 10 bases. This CDR3 is 13 amino acids long. The germline V gene encodes CDR1 MDHEN and CDR2 SYDVKM.

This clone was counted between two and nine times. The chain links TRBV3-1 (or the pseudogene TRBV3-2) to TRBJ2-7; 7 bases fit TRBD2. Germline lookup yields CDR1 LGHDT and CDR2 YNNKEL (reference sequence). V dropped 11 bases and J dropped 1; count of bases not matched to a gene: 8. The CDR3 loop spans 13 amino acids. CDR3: CARTGTKSYEQYV. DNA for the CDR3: TGTGCCCGCACCGGGACTAAATCCTACGAGCAGTACGTC.

The CDR3 nucleotides read TGTGCCAGCAGTGGGTCGGGACAGATCCCCACCGGGGAGCTGTTTTTT. The encoded protein is CASSGSGQIPTGELFF. J is TRBJ2-2 and V is TRBV6-1, with 7 bases identical to TRBD1. V was clipped by 4 bases and J by 4 bases; unmatched bases: 9. This CDR3 spans 16 amino acids. Per germline, CDR1 MNHNS and CDR2 SASEGT.

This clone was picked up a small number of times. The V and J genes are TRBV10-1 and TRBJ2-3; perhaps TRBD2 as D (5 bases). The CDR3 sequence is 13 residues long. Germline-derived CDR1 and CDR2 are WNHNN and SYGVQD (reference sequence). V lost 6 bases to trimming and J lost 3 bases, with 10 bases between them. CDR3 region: CASSNWRTDTQYF. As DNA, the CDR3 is TGCGCCAGCAGCAACTGGAGGACAGATACGCAGTATTTT.

This chain's CDR3 is CSVDRLSYNEQFF. Here the CDR3 DNA reads TGCAGCGTTGATAGATTATCCTACAATGAGCAGTTCTTC. The rearrangement joins TRBV29-1 to TRBJ2-1; the D is unclear. The CDR3 contains 13 residues. CDR1 is SQVTM and CDR2 is ANQGSEA in the germline V gene. The V end was cut by 3 bases, the J end by 1 base, with 7 bases between.

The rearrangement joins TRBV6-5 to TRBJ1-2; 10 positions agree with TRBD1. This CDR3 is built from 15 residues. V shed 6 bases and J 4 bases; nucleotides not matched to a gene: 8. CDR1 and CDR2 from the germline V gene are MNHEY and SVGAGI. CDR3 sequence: CASRPDRGLGYGYTF. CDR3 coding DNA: TGTGCCAGCAGACCCGACAGGGGGCTTGGCTATGGCTACACCTTC.

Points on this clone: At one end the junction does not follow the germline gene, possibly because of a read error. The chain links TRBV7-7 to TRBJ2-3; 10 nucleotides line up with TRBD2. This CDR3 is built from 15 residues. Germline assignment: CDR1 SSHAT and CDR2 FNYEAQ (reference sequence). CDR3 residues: CASSSSSGSADTQYF. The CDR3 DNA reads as TGTGCTAGCAGCTCCTCTAGCGGGAGTGCAGATACGCAGTATTTT.

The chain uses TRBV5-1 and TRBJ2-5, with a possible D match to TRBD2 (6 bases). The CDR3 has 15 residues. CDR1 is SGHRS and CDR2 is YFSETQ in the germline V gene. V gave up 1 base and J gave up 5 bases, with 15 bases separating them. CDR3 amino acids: CASSLYGGDGETQYF. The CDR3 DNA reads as TGCGCCAGCAGCTTGTACGGAGGGGACGGGGAGACCCAGTACTTC.

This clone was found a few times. The CDR3 loop reads CASSVAPLAGYEQYF. CDR3 in DNA: TGTGCCAGCAGCGTAGCCCCCCTAGCGGGGTACGAGCAGTACTTC. The chain uses TRBV9 and TRBJ2-7; TRBD2 matches at 9 bases. Germline CDR1 is SGDLS and CDR2 is YYNGEE. The CDR3 is 15 residues long. Trimming at V came to 0 bases and at J to 4 bases, leaving 5 bases not matched to a gene.

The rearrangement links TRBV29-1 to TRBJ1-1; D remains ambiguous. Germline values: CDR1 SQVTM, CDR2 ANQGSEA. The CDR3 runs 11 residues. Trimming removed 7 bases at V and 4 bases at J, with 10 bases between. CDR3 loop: CSGKRSTEAFF. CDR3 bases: TGCAGCGGCAAGCGGTCCACTGAAGCTTTCTTT.

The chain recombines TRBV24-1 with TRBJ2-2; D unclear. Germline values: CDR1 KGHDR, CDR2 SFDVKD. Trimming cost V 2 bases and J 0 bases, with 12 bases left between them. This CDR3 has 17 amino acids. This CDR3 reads CATSDSQAIPNTGELFF. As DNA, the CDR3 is TGTGCCACCAGTGATTCCCAGGCCATCCCGAACACCGGGGAGCTGTTTTTT.

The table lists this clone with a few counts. The CDR3 loop reads CASLSPQGATDTQYF. The CDR3 bases are TGTGCCAGTCTCTCACCACAGGGGGCAACAGATACGCAGTATTTT. V is TRBV19 and J is TRBJ2-3, with 9 nucleotides matching TRBD1. V gave up 8 bases and J gave up 3 bases; unmatched junction bases: 9. The CDR3 has 15 residues. CDR1 is LNHDA and CDR2 is SQIVND in the germline V gene (reference sequence).